A single T cell receptor beta chain is shown here with its context. Assay used: immunoSEQ multiplex PCR; TCRdb lists only in-frame clones, some missing. There are about 46,000 clones in the sample; around 78% occur only once, and around 3.4% lies in the top ten. The data are from a study of early stage breast cancer tumors. The clonotype originates from a person aged 40-50 years with breast cancer. Input material: blood.

CDR3 sequence (DNA): TGTGCCAGCAGTGAAAGGGCTATCAACACCGGGGAGCTGTTTTTT. This codes for CASSERAINTGELFF. The chain couples TRBV6-1 to TRBJ2-2; D gene uncertain. Trimming took off 2 bases at V and 2 bases at J, with 9 bases between the two ends. The germline gives CDR1 MNHNS, CDR2 SASEGT. CDR3 length: 15 amino acids.